This T cell receptor (beta chain) stems from a study of blood T cell repertoires in COVID-19. Method: immunoSEQ multiplex PCR; TCRdb's copy keeps in-frame clones and lacks some. The sample carries approximately 170,000 clones, about 83% recorded once. Sequencing was carried out using peripheral blood. The clonotype was recovered from a woman in her 70s who had recovered from COVID-19.

The CDR3, as DNA: TGTGCCAGCAAAACCGCGGGGGTGGCGCAGGATACGCAGTATTTT. Translation: CASKTAGVAQDTQYF. The J gene is TRBJ2-3, the V gene TRBV7-9, with 7 bases identical to TRBD2. Germline CDR1 SEHNR, CDR2 FQNEAQ (reference sequence). This CDR3 has 15 residues. The ends lost 7 bases at V and 6 bases at J; junction bases unmatched: 13.